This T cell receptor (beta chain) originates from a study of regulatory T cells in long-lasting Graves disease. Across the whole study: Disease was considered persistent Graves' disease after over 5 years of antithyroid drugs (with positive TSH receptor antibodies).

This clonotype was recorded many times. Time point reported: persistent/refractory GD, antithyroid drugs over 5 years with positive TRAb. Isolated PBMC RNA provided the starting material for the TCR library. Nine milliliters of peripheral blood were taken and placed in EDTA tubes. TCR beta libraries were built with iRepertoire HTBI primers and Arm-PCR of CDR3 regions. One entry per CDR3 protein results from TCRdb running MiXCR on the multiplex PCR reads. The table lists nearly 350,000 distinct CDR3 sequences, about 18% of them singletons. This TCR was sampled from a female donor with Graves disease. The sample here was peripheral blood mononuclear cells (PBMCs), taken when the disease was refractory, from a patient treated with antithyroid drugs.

CDR3: CASSLGGLTYEQYF. DNA of the CDR3: TGTGCCAGCAGCTTAGGAGGACTAACATACGAGCAGTACTTC. The chain is built from TRBV7-2 and TRBJ2-7, with D maybe TRBD2 (6 bases). Trimming took off 1 base at V and 4 bases at J, with 11 bases between the two ends. This CDR3 comprises 14 residues. Germline V gene sequence: CDR1 SGHTA, CDR2 FQGNSA. Based on the CDR3 plus reference TRBV7-2 and TRBJ2-7, the full variable domain is GAGVSQSPSNKVTEKGKDVELRCDPISGHTALYWYRQSLGQGLEFLIYFQGNSAPDKSGLPSDRFSAERTGGSVSTLTIQRTQQEDSAVYLCASSLGGLTYEQYFGPGTRLTVT.